A single sample is the source of the 19 T cell receptor beta chains below, sequenced in a study of cytomegalovirus exposure and HLA in healthy donors (dated by TCRdb to about 2017). Receptors were amplified or captured by the immunoSEQ multiplex PCR assay. For the multiplex PCR, a mixture combining 60 forward primers for TCR Vbeta segments and 13 reverse primers for TCR Jbeta segments was used. Imported from immuneACCESS, the table was reduced by TCRdb to in-frame sequences with V and J called. These copies leave out some clones; in studies compared against another copy, an unresolved V gene accounts for under half, and the cause of the remainder is not known. The sample table records 75,000 to 100,000 clones; about three quarters of these occur just once. The top ten hold under 8.5% of the sample. The sequenced material came from PBMCs. These receptor sequences come from a man aged 60 to 75 in good health and CMV-seronegative.

The V call is TRBV30, the J call TRBJ1-4; 7 positions agree with TRBD1. The J segment lost 7 bases and the V segment lost 3 bases, leaving 8 bases of the junction unmatched. Germline CDR1 reads GTSNPN; CDR2 reads SVGIG (reference sequence). The CDR3 has 14 amino acids. The CDR3 DNA reads as TGTGCCTGGAGGCACAGGGGAGATGGTGAAAAACTGTTTTTT. Its translation is CAWRHRGDGEKLFF.

This clone was found once. The gene calls are TRBV5-1 and TRBJ2-3, with 13 bases identical to TRBD2. The CDR3 spans 17 residues. Unmatched junction bases numbered 11, after V lost 4 bases and J lost 6 bases. Germline-derived CDR1 and CDR2 are SGHRS and YFSETQ. CDR3 coding DNA: TGCGCCAGCAGCCACCGGACTAGCGGGGGTACCTTGGATACGCAGTATTTT. As protein: CASSHRTSGGTLDTQYF.

The rearrangement uses TRBV10-3 and TRBJ2-5, with TRBD2 as a possible D gene (5 bases). Trimming stripped 8 bases from V and 3 bases from J, with 10 bases between. The CDR3 length is 12 residues. Looked up from germline, CDR1 is ENHRY and CDR2 is SYGVKD. The CDR3 region has the DNA TGTGCCATCGGAGAAGCGGAAGAGACCCAGTACTTC. This gives the protein CAIGEAEETQYF.

This chain uses TRBV27 with TRBJ1-5; D uncertain. This CDR3 comprises 18 residues. Germline loops: CDR1 MNHEY, CDR2 SMNVEV (reference sequence). Trimming left V 7 bases short and J 1 base short, with 23 bases between. The CDR3 here is CASNPRLRSPASNQPQHF. CDR3 nucleotides: TGTGCCAGCAACCCCCGACTGAGATCACCCGCCAGCAATCAGCCCCAGCATTTT.

The chain recombines TRBV5-1 with TRBJ2-3; D might be TRBD1 (6 bases). Trimming cost V 2 bases and J 4 bases, with 14 bases left between them. Germline assignment: CDR1 SGHRS and CDR2 YFSETQ. The CDR3 contains 15 residues. The CDR3 loop is CASSLRQDGSDTQYF. The DNA of the CDR3 is TGCGCCAGCAGCTTACGACAGGATGGGTCAGATACGCAGTATTTT.

The chain employs TRBV11-2 and TRBJ2-6; tentatively, D is TRBD1 (5 bases). Trimming pared 1 base from V and 0 bases from J, leaving 7 bases between. This CDR3 region has 16 residues. CDR1 is SGHAT and CDR2 is FQNNGV in the germline V gene. The CDR3 region has the DNA TGTGCCAGCAGCTTAGTTAGGGGCTCTGGGGCCAACGTCCTGACTTTC. Its translation: CASSLVRGSGANVLTF.

This clone appeared a single time. V usage is TRBV27 and J usage is TRBJ2-1; no clear D. Trimming shortened V by 7 bases and J by 2 bases, and 12 bases separated the two germline ends. This CDR3 comprises 14 residues. The germline gives CDR1 MNHEY, CDR2 SMNVEV (reference sequence). The CDR3 DNA sequence: TGTGCCAGCACGAGCTACGAGGCCTACAATGAGCAGTTCTTC. This codes for CASTSYEAYNEQFF.

The V gene is TRBV2, the J gene TRBJ2-5; tentatively, D is TRBD1 (6 bases). Trimming shortened V by 3 bases and J by 5 bases, and 28 bases separated the two germline ends. In germline, CDR1 is SNHLY, CDR2 FYNNEI. This CDR3 spans 19 amino acids. The CDR3 sequence is CASSDTEWGPSRFEETQYF. The CDR3 nucleotides read TGTGCCAGCAGTGACACCGAATGGGGGCCTAGTAGGTTCGAGGAGACCCAGTACTTC. The full variable domain, rest sourced from reference TRBV2 and TRBJ2-5, is EPEVTQTPSHQVTQMGQEVILRCVPISNHLYFYWYRQILGQKVEFLVSFYNNEISEKSEIFDDQFSVERPDGSNFTLKIRSTKLEDSAMYFCASSDTEWGPSRFEETQYFGPGTRLLVL.

The genes are TRBV5-1 and TRBJ2-5; D not resolved. CDR3 size: 12 residues. The ends were cut back, 4 bases at V and 0 bases at J, with 4 bases in the middle. CDR1 SGHRS and CDR2 YFSETQ come from the germline V gene. CDR3 sequence: CASSENQETQYF. As DNA, the CDR3 is TGCGCCAGCAGCGAGAACCAAGAGACCCAGTACTTC.

The chain uses TRBV27 and TRBJ2-3, with unresolved D. Per germline, CDR1 MNHEY and CDR2 SMNVEV (reference sequence). The CDR3 runs 12 residues. The V gene lost 3 bases and the J gene lost 7 bases, with 8 bases spanning the gap. The CDR3 nucleotides are TGTGCCAGCAGTTTGAATGGCTATACGCAGTATTTT. Its protein is CASSLNGYTQYF.

The chain couples TRBV7-2 to TRBJ2-7; 9 bases map to TRBD2. V shed 2 bases, J shed 0 bases, and the junction held 5 bases outside the gene matches. Germline assignment: CDR1 SGHTA and CDR2 FQGNSA. The CDR3 is 16 residues long. The CDR3 DNA follows: TGTGCCAGCAGCTTATTTAGCGGGGGCGCCTCCTACGAGCAGTACTTC. It codes for CASSLFSGGASYEQYF.

This clone was found a few times. The chain links TRBV11-2 to TRBJ1-1, with TRBD1 matching over 8 bases. The germline V gene encodes CDR1 SGHAT and CDR2 FQNNGV. J lost 6 bases, V lost 0 bases, and 6 bases had no gene match. The CDR3 extends over 15 amino acids. For the CDR3, the DNA is TGTGCCAGCAGCTTAGATTCAGGGGGCCTAGCTGAAGCTTTCTTT. Translating it yields CASSLDSGGLAEAFF. Using reference TRBV11-2 and TRBJ1-1 for the parts outside the CDR3, the full variable domain is EAGVAQSPRYKIIEKRQSVAFWCNPISGHATLYWYQQILGQGPKLLIQFQNNGVVDDSQLPKDRFSAERLKGVDSTLKIQPAKLEDSAVYLCASSLDSGGLAEAFFGQGTRLTVV.

The gene calls are TRBV5-8 and TRBJ2-7, with 7 nucleotides matching TRBD1. In germline, CDR1 is SGHTS, CDR2 YDEGEE. The CDR3 loop spans 16 amino acids. The V and J ends lost 1 base and 5 bases, in that order; junction bases with no gene match: 12. CDR3 DNA: TGTGCCAGCAGCTTGTCCCCGGCAGGGGGTGGAAACGAGCAGTACTTC. The encoded protein is CASSLSPAGGGNEQYF. Supplemented by reference TRBV5-8 and TRBJ2-7, the full variable domain reads EAGVTQSPTHLIKTRGQQATLRCSPISGHTSVYWYQQALGLGLQFLLWYDEGEERNRGNFPPRFSGRQFPNYSSELNVNALELEDSALYLCASSLSPAGGGNEQYFGPGTRLTVT.

This clone was seen only a few times. V and J are TRBV28 and TRBJ1-3, with TRBD1 as a possible D gene (6 bases). The CDR3 totals 18 residues. V was shortened by 2 bases and J by 0 bases, with 17 bases between the two germline ends. The germline CDR1 and CDR2 sequences are MDHEN and SYDVKM. CDR3 DNA sequence: TGTGCCAGCAGTTTAGGTTGGGGGCAGGAACTCTCTGGAAACACCATATATTTT. Amino acids: CASSLGWGQELSGNTIYF.

The chain couples TRBV5-8 to TRBJ1-2; 7 positions agree with TRBD1. The CDR3 loop spans 13 amino acids. Germline values: CDR1 SGHTS, CDR2 YDEGEE. V shed 3 bases and J 4 bases; nucleotides not matched to a gene: 3. CDR3: CASSWGQSYGYTF. The CDR3 DNA is TGTGCCAGCAGCTGGGGACAGTCCTATGGCTACACCTTC.

This chain's CDR3 is CASSPYPRGSATEAFF. The DNA of the CDR3 is TGTGCCAGCAGCCCGTATCCTCGGGGTTCGGCCACTGAAGCTTTCTTT. The rearrangement joins TRBV7-9 to TRBJ1-1; the D is unclear. This CDR3 spans 16 amino acids. V lost 5 bases, J lost 4 bases, and 20 bases lay in between. Per germline, CDR1 SEHNR and CDR2 FQNEAQ (reference sequence). Supplemented by reference TRBV7-9 and TRBJ1-1, the full variable domain reads DTGVSQNPRHKITKRGQNVTFRCDPISEHNRLYWYRQTLGQGPEFLTYFQNEAQLEKSRLLSDRFSAERPKGSFSTLEIQRTEQGDSAMYLCASSPYPRGSATEAFFGQGTRLTVV.

The chain carries TRBV6-1 and TRBJ1-5; D might be TRBD1 (5 bases). Between the trimmed V and J ends, which lost 2 bases and 8 bases, there was a span of 10 bases. CDR1 and CDR2 from the germline V gene are MNHNS and SASEGT. This CDR3 comprises 13 residues. CDR3 sequence reads: CASSEQGGEPQHF. The CDR3 bases are TGTGCCAGCAGTGAACAGGGTGGAGAGCCCCAGCATTTT.

This clone was detected a few times. The CDR3 loop is CASSYSSSRQYF. The CDR3 nucleotides are TGTGCCAGCAGTTACTCGTCTAGCCGGCAGTACTTC. The V gene is TRBV6-5, the J gene TRBJ2-7; a weak D match, TRBD2 (5 bases). The CDR3 has 12 amino acids. Trimming shortened V by 0 bases and J by 9 bases, and 9 bases separated the two germline ends. From germline, CDR1 is MNHEY and CDR2 SVGAGI.

This clone appeared a single time. V usage is TRBV4-3 and J usage is TRBJ1-1; TRBD1 matches at 7 bases. Germline CDR1 LGHNA, CDR2 YSLEER. Trimming cost V 1 base and J 6 bases; bases outside gene matches: 8. The CDR3 length is 15 residues. CDR3 loop: CASSQVDRDIAEAFF. The CDR3 DNA follows: TGCGCCAGCAGCCAAGTAGACAGGGACATAGCTGAAGCTTTCTTT.